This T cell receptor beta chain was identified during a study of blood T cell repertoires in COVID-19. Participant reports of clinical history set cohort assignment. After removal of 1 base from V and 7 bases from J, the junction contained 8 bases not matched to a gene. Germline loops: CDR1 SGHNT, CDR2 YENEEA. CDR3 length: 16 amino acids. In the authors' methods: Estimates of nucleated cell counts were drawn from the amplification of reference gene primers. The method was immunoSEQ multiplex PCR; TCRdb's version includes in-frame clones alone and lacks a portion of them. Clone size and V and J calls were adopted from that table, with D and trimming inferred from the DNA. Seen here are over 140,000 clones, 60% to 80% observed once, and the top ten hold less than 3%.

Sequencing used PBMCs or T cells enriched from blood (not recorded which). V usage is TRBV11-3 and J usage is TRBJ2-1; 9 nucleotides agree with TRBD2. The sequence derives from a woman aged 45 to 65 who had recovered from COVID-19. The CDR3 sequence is CASSLVLAGAGNEQFF. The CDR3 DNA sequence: TGTGCCAGCAGCTTAGTATTAGCGGGGGCCGGGAATGAGCAGTTCTTC.